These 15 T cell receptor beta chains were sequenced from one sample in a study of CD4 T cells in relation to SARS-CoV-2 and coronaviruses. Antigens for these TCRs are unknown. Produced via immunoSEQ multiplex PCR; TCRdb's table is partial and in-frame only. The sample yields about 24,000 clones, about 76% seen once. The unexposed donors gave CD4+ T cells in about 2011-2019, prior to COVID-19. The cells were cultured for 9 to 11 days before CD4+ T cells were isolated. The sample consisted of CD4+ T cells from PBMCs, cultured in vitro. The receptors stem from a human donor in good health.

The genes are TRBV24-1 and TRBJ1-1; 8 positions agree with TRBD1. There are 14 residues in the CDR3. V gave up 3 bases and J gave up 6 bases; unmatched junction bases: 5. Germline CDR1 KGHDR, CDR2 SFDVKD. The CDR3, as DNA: TGTGCCACCAGTGATGCTACAGGGGGTCCTGAAGCTTTCTTT. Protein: CATSDATGGPEAFF.

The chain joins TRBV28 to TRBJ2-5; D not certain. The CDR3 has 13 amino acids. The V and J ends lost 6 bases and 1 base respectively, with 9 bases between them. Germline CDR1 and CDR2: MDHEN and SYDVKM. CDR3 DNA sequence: TGTGCCAGCAGCCTTACACCCCAAGAGACCCAGTACTTC. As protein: CASSLTPQETQYF. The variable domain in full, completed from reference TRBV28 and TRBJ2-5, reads DVKVTQSSRYLVKRTGEKVFLECVQDMDHENMFWYRQDPGLGLRLIYFSYDVKMKEKGDIPEGYSVSREKKERFSLILESASTNQTSMYLCASSLTPQETQYFGPGTRLLVL.

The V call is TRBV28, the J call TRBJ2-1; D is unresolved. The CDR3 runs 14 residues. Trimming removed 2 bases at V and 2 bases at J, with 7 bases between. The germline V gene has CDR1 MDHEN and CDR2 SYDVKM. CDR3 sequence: CASSLTGAYNEQFF. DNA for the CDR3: TGTGCCAGCAGTTTAACGGGTGCCTACAATGAGCAGTTCTTC.

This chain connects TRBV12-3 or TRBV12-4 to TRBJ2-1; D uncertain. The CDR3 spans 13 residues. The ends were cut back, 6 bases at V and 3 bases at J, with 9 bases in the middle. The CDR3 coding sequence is TGTGCCAGCAGCATTCGTCTCTACAATGAGCAGTTCTTC. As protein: CASSIRLYNEQFF.

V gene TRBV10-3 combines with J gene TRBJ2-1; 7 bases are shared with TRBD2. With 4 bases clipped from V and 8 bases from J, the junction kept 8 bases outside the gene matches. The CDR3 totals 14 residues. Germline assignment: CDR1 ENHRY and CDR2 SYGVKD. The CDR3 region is CAISVWRAGDEQFF. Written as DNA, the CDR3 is TGTGCCATCAGTGTATGGCGGGCGGGGGATGAGCAGTTCTTC.

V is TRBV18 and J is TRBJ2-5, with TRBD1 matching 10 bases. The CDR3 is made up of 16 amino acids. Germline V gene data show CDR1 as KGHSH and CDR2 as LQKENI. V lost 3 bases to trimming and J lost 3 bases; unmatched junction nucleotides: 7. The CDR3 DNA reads TGTGCCAGCTCACCCAGACAGGGGGCAGGGGAAGAGACCCAGTACTTC. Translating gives CASSPRQGAGEETQYF.

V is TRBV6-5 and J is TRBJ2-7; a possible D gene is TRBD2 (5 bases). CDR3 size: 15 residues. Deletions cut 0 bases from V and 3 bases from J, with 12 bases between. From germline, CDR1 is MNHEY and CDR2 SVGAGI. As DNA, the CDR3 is TGTGCCAGCAGTTACTCCGGGGAGCAGGACTACGAGCAGTACTTC. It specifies CASSYSGEQDYEQYF.

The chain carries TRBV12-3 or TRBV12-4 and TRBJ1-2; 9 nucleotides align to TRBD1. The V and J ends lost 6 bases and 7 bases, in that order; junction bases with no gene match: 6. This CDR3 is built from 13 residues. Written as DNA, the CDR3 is TGTGCCAGCAGCAAGGACAGGGGAAGTGGCTACACCTTC. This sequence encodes CASSKDRGSGYTF.

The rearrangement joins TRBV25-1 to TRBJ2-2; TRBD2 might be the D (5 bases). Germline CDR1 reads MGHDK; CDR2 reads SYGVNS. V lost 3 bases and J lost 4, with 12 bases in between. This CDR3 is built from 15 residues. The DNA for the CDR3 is TGTGCCAGCAGTGACGACGGGATGGGCACCGGGGAGCTGTTTTTT. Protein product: CASSDDGMGTGELFF.

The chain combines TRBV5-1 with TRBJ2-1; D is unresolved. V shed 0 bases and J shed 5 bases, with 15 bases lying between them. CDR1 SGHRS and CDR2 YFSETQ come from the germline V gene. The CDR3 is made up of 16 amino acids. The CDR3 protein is CASSLVGGGINNEQFF. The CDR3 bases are TGCGCCAGCAGCTTGGTTGGTGGTGGCATTAACAATGAGCAGTTCTTC. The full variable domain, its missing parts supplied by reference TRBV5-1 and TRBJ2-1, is KAGVTQTPRYLIKTRGQQVTLSCSPISGHRSVSWYQQTPGQGLQFLFEYFSETQRNKGNFPGRFSGRQFSNSRSEMNVSTLELGDSALYLCASSLVGGGINNEQFFGPGTRLTVL.

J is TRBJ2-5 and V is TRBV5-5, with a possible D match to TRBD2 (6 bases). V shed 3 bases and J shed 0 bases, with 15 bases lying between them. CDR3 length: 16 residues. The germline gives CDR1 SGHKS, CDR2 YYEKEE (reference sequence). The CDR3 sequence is CASSSNRDWYQETQYF. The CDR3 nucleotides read TGTGCCAGCAGCTCGAATCGGGACTGGTACCAAGAGACCCAGTACTTC. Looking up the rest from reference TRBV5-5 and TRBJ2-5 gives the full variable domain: DAGVTQSPTHLIKTRGQQVTLRCSPISGHKSVSWYQQVLGQGPQFIFQYYEKEERGRGNFPDRFSARQFPNYSSELNVNALLLGDSALYLCASSSNRDWYQETQYFGPGTRLLVL.

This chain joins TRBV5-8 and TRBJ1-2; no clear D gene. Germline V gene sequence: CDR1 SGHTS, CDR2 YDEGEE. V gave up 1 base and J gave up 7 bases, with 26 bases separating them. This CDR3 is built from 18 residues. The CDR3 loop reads CASSLYFMLDRGAVGYTF. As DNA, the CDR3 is TGTGCCAGCAGCTTGTATTTTATGCTAGACCGGGGTGCCGTTGGCTACACCTTC.

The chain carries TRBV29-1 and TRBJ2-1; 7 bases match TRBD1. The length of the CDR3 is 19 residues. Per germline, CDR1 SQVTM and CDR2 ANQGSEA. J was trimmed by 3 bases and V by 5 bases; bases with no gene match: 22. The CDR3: CSVPRGLGLTREHYNEQFF. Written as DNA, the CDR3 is TGCAGCGTTCCAAGGGGGCTCGGCCTGACTCGGGAACACTACAATGAGCAGTTCTTC.

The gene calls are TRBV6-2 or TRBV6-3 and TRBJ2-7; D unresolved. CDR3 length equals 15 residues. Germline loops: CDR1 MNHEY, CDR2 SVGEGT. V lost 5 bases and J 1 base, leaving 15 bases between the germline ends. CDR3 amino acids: CASSPSWLPSYEQYF. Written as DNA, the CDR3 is TGTGCCAGCAGTCCCAGCTGGCTTCCTTCCTACGAGCAGTACTTC.

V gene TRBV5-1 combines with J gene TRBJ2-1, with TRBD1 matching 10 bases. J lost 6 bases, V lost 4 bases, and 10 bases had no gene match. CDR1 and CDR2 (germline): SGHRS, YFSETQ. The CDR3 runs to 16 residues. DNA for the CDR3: TGCGCCAGCAGCGCAACACCGGGACAGGGGATCAATGAGCAGTTCTTC. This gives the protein CASSATPGQGINEQFF.